The 15 T cell receptor beta chains below come from one sample, sequenced in a study of blood T cell repertoires in COVID-19. Clones were read by immunoSEQ multiplex PCR, and TCRdb kept only the in-frame ones, dropping some. The profile covers about 270,000 clones, with 75% to 95% appearing a single time and approximately 3% taken by the ten largest. What was sequenced was PBMCs or T cells enriched from blood (not recorded which). These receptors all stem from a man aged 40-49 years who had been exposed to COVID-19.

The chain's CDR3 is CASSGQGTGGNTIYF. The CDR3 nucleotides read TGTGCCAGCAGCGGACAGGGAACTGGCGGAAACACCATATATTTT. The chain recombines TRBV5-6 with TRBJ1-3, with 8 bases lining up with TRBD1. CDR1 SGHDT and CDR2 YYEEEE come from the germline V gene. The CDR3 totals 15 residues. Trimming took 4 bases from V and 4 from J; bases not matched to a gene: 7.

The chain has TRBV19 and TRBJ2-5, with 7 bases aligning to TRBD2. Germline CDR1 is LNHDA and CDR2 is SQIVND (reference sequence). Trimming removed 11 bases from V and 0 bases from J; junction bases left unmatched: 6. This CDR3 spans 13 amino acids. As DNA, the CDR3 is TGTGCCGCGGGGAGGGGCAACCAAGAGACCCAGTACTTC. This encodes CAAGRGNQETQYF.

The rearrangement uses TRBV24-1 and TRBJ2-5, with a possible D match to TRBD1 (5 bases). Per the germline V gene, CDR1 is KGHDR and CDR2 is SFDVKD. The V end lost 5 bases, the J end lost 5 bases, and 17 bases lay between the germline ends. The CDR3 has 15 amino acids. The CDR3 DNA follows: TGTGCCACCAGTGGTCCCCCCGCGGCAGGGGAGACCCAGTACTTC. Translated, it gives CATSGPPAAGETQYF.

This chain connects TRBV30 to TRBJ2-7, with no clear D. CDR1 and CDR2 (germline): GTSNPN, SVGIG (reference sequence). Trimming took 0 bases from V and 4 from J, leaving 7 bases between them. The CDR3 covers 12 residues. For the CDR3, the DNA is TGTGCCTGGAGTGTTACCTATTACGAGCAGTACTTC. Its protein product is CAWSVTYYEQYF.

A single count supports this clone. The rearrangement uses TRBV24-1 and TRBJ2-1; 9 bases line up with TRBD1. The CDR3 sequence is 14 residues long. Trimming removed 7 bases from V and 5 bases from J; junction bases left unmatched: 5. Germline CDR1 is KGHDR and CDR2 is SFDVKD. The CDR3 region has the DNA TGTGCCACCAGCCGGGACAGGGACCACAATGAGCAGTTCTTC. It translates to CATSRDRDHNEQFF.

This clone appeared a few times. The V call is TRBV28, the J call TRBJ1-2; 8 nucleotides line up with TRBD1. The CDR3 has 15 residues. Germline CDR1 reads MDHEN; CDR2 reads SYDVKM. V gave up 6 bases and J gave up 1 base; unmatched junction bases: 7. The CDR3 loop reads CASRPTGGFNYGYTF. The CDR3 DNA reads as TGTGCCAGCAGACCTACAGGGGGTTTTAACTATGGCTACACCTTC.

The chain employs TRBV5-1 and TRBJ1-2, with D perhaps matching TRBD1 (6 bases). Trimming removed 0 bases at V and 2 bases at J, with 11 bases between. Germline-derived CDR1 and CDR2 are SGHRS and YFSETQ. The CDR3 spans 15 residues. In nucleotides, the CDR3 is TGCGCCAGCAGCTTGGAGTGGGGGCTAAACTATGGCTACACCTTC. Protein product: CASSLEWGLNYGYTF.

The chain employs TRBV10-3 and TRBJ2-1; D is possibly TRBD2 (6 bases). Germline CDR1 is ENHRY and CDR2 is SYGVKD. The V gene lost 0 bases and the J gene lost 7 bases, with 13 bases spanning the gap. The CDR3 is 15 amino acids. The DNA of the CDR3 is TGTGCCATCAGTGAGTCTAGCGGCCCTGTTAATGAGCAGTTCTTC. Translating gives CAISESSGPVNEQFF.

The J gene is TRBJ2-1, the V gene TRBV14; no clear D gene. Germline V CDR1 and CDR2: SGHDN, FVKESK. CDR3 length equals 14 residues. Trimming shortened V by 0 bases and J by 5 bases, and 8 bases separated the two germline ends. CDR3 DNA: TGTGCCAGCAGCCAAGATCCCAGAAACAATGAGCAGTTCTTC. Translating it yields CASSQDPRNNEQFF.

The gene calls are TRBV18 and TRBJ2-3; D is perhaps TRBD2 (6 bases). The CDR3 length is 15 residues. The ends were cut back, 2 bases at V and 4 bases at J, with 13 bases in the middle. Germline CDR1 and CDR2: KGHSH and LQKENI. CDR3 coding DNA: TGTGCCAGCTCACCAAGGACGGGAGAACCAGATACGCAGTATTTT. Its translation is CASSPRTGEPDTQYF.

The genes are TRBV6-5 and TRBJ1-4, with 7 bases matching TRBD1. V was clipped by 7 bases and J by 0 bases; unmatched bases: 2. The V gene's germline CDR1 is MNHEY and CDR2 SVGAGI. This CDR3 spans 14 amino acids. The CDR3 bases are TGTGCCAGCAAACAGGGGACAACTAATGAAAAACTGTTTTTT. Amino acids: CASKQGTTNEKLFF.

This rearrangement joins TRBV6-5 to TRBJ1-1, with D tentatively TRBD1 (6 bases). Germline CDR1 is MNHEY and CDR2 is SVGAGI. V was shortened by 6 bases and J by 1 base, with 12 bases between the two germline ends. The CDR3 covers 14 residues. The CDR3 region has the DNA TGTGCCAGCAGCTCAGGGGTGTCGAACACTGAAGCTTTCTTT. Amino acids: CASSSGVSNTEAFF.

This chain connects TRBV7-9 to TRBJ1-3; TRBD1 agrees at 8 bases. The CDR3 is 15 amino acids. V was clipped by 0 bases and J by 4 bases; unmatched bases: 2. Per the germline V gene, CDR1 is SEHNR and CDR2 is FQNEAQ (reference sequence). The CDR3 here is CASSLADREGNTIYF. The CDR3, as DNA: TGTGCCAGCAGCTTAGCGGACAGGGAGGGAAACACCATATATTTT.

For the CDR3, the DNA is TGCAGCGTTGGAAGCAACACAGATACGCAGTATTTT. Translating gives CSVGSNTDTQYF. This sequence joins TRBV29-1 and TRBJ2-3; D is undetermined. Per germline, CDR1 SQVTM and CDR2 ANQGSEA. The CDR3 has 12 residues. Trimming shortened V by 4 bases and J by 2 bases, and 7 bases separated the two germline ends.

In nucleotides, the CDR3 is TGTGCCAGCAGCCAAGAAGCAGGGGGCCGGGAAAAACTGTTTTTT. Protein: CASSQEAGGREKLFF. The chain recombines TRBV14 with TRBJ1-4; 8 nucleotides match TRBD1. Germline V gene sequence: CDR1 SGHDN, CDR2 FVKESK. The CDR3 length is 15 residues. Trimming took 0 bases from V and 8 from J; bases not matched to a gene: 5.